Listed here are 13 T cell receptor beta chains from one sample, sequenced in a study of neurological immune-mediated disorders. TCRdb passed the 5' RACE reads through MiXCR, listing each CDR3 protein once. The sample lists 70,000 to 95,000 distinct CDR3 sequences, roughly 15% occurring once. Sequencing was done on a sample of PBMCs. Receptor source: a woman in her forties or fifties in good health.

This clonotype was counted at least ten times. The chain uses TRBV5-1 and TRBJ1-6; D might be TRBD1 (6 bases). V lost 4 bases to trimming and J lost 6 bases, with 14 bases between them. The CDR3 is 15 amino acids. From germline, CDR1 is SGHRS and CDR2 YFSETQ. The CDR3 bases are TGCGCCAGCAGCCTACCTGGACAGACTAATTCACCCCTCCACTTT. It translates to CASSLPGQTNSPLHF. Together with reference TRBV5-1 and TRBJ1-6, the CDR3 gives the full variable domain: KAGVTQTPRYLIKTRGQQVTLSCSPISGHRSVSWYQQTPGQGLQFLFEYFSETQRNKGNFPGRFSGRQFSNSRSEMNVSTLELGDSALYLCASSLPGQTNSPLHFGNGTRLTVT.

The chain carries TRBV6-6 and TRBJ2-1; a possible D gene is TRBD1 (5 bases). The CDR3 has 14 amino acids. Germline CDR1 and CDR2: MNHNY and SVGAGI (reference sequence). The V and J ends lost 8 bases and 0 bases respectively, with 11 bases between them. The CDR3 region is CASYDSSSYNEQFF. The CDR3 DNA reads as TGTGCCAGCTACGACAGTAGCTCCTACAATGAGCAGTTCTTC.

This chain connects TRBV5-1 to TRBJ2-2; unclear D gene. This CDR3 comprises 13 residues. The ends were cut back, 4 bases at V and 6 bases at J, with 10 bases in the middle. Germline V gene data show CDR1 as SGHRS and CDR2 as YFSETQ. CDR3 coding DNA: TGCGCCAGCAGCCTGGGCTTTTCCGGGGAGCTGTTTTTT. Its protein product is CASSLGFSGELFF.

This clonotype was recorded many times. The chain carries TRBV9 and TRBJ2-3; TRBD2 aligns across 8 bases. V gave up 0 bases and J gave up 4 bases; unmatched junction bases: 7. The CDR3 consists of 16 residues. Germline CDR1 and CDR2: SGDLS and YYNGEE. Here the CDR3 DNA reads TGTGCCAGCAGCGTAGTGGACGGGAGGGCCCCAGATACGCAGTATTTT. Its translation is CASSVVDGRAPDTQYF. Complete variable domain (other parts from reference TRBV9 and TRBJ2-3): DSGVTQTPKHLITATGQRVTLRCSPRSGDLSVYWYQQSLDQGLQFLIQYYNGEERAKGNILERFSAQQFPDLHSELNLSSLELGDSALYFCASSVVDGRAPDTQYFGPGTRLTVL.

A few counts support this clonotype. CDR3 loop: CSASRGGETQYF. The DNA for the CDR3 is TGCAGTGCTAGTAGGGGAGGAGAGACCCAGTACTTC. This sequence joins TRBV20-1 and TRBJ2-5; TRBD2 might be the D (6 bases). The germline CDR1 and CDR2 sequences are DFQATT and SNEGSKA (reference sequence). CDR3 length: 12 amino acids. V lost 3 bases to trimming and J lost 4 bases, with 9 bases between them.

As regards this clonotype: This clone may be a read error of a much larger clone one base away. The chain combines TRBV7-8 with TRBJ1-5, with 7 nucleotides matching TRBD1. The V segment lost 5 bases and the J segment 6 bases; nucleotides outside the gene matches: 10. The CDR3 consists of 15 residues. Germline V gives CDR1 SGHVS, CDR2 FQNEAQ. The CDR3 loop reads CASSIQGGKTQPQHF. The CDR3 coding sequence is TGTGCCAGCAGCATACAAGGGGGCAAGACTCAGCCCCAGCATTTT.

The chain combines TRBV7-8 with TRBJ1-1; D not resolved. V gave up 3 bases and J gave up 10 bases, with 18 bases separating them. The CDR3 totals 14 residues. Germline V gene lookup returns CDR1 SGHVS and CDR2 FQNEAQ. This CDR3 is CASSLSNNGLGAFF. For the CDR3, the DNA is TGTGCCAGCAGCTTGAGTAATAATGGTCTGGGAGCTTTCTTT.

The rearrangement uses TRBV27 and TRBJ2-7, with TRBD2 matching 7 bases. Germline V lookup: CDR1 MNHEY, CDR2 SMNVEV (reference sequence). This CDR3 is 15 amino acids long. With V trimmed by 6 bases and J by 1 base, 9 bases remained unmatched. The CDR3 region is CASSSVSSGSYEQYF. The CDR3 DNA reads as TGTGCCAGCAGCAGTGTATCTAGCGGATCCTACGAGCAGTACTTC.

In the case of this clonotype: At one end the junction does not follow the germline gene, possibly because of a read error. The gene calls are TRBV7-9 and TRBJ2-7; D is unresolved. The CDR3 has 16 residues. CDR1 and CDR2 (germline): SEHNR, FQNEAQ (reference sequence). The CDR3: CVSSSRDPRTSYEQYF. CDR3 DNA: TGTGTCAGCAGCTCAAGGGATCCCCGCACCTCCTACGAGCAGTACTTC. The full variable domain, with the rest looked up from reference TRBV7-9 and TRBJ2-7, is DTGVSQNPRHKITKRGQNVTFRCDPISEHNRLYWYRQTLGQGPEFLTYFQNEAQLEKSRLLSDRFSAERPKGSFSTLEIQRTEQGDSAMYLCVSSSRDPRTSYEQYFGPGTRLTVT.

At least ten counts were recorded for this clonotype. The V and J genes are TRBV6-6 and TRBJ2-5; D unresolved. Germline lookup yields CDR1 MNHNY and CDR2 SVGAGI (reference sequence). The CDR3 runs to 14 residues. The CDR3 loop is CATNPPRAQETQYF. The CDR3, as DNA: TGTGCTACCAACCCCCCCCGCGCTCAAGAGACCCAGTACTTC.

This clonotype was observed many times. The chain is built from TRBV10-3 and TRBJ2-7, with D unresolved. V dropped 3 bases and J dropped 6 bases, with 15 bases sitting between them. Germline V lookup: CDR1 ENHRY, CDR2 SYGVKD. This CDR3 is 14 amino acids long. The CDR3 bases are TGTGCCATCAGTGATCGTCTAGTCGTCAGCGAGCAGTACTTC. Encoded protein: CAISDRLVVSEQYF.

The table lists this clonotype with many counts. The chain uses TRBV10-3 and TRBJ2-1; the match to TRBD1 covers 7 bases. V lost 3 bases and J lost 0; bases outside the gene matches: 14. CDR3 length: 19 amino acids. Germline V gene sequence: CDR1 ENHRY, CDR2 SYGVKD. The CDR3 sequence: CAISDAQGQVSSSYNEQFF. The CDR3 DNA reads TGTGCCATCAGTGACGCCCAAGGACAGGTCTCAAGCTCCTACAATGAGCAGTTCTTC.

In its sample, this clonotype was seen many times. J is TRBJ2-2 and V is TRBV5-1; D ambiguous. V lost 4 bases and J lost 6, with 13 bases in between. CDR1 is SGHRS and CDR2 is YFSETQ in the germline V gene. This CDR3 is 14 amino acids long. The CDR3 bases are TGCGCCAGCAGCCCCCACGAAGTCCCCGGGGAGCTGTTTTTT. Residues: CASSPHEVPGELFF.